This TCR beta chain stems from a study of T cell responses to AZD1222 COVID-19 vaccine. The CDR3 spans 15 residues. The V segment lost 2 bases and the J segment 5 bases; nucleotides outside the gene matches: 7. CDR1 and CDR2 (germline): SGHKS, YYEKEE (reference sequence). Whether given at about 4 or about 12 weeks, second doses were pooled. This clone showed up just once. Antigen specificity is unknown. Study-level results: Regions 160-218 and 743-854 dominated among vaccine-associated CD4 TCRs spanning spike. After two AZD1222 doses, spike-specific TCR breadth and depth rose versus day 0. Reportedly, close to half of spike-specific TCRs are directed against unmutated variant regions.

Repertoires were generated with immunoSEQ multiplex PCR, while TCRdb's copy carries only in-frame clones and drops some. The sample yields about 150,000 clones, around 90% seen once. The TCR sequence derives from an adult who received the AZD1222 COVID-19 vaccine. This material consisted of peripheral blood, taken 28 days after the second AZD1222 dose. V usage is TRBV5-5 and J usage is TRBJ1-2; TRBD1 matches at 9 bases. The CDR3 region has the DNA TGTGCCAGCAGCTTAACAGGGGGCTACGGGTATGGCTACACCTTC. Its protein product is CASSLTGGYGYGYTF.